The 15 T cell receptor beta chains below were found in one sample sequenced in a study of T cell responses to AZD1222 COVID-19 vaccine. The method was immunoSEQ multiplex PCR; TCRdb's version includes in-frame clones alone and lacks a portion of them. The data hold 60,000 or so clones, with 84% observed a single time. The sample in question was peripheral blood, obtained on day 0 of AZD1222 vaccination. These receptors all come from an adult in good health.

V is TRBV4-3 and J is TRBJ2-7; D is tentatively TRBD1 or TRBD2 (5 bases each). Trimming removed 2 bases at V and 3 bases at J, with 14 bases between. The CDR3 is made up of 15 amino acids. Germline V gene lookup returns CDR1 LGHNA and CDR2 YSLEER. DNA of the CDR3: TGCGCCAGCAGCCAACTTCCGGGACCTCACTACGAGCAGTACTTC. As protein: CASSQLPGPHYEQYF.

CDR3 in amino acids: CASSILGAGNTIYF. For the CDR3, the DNA is TGTGCCAGTAGTATATTGGGGGCTGGAAACACCATATATTTT. The V call is TRBV19, the J call TRBJ1-3; TRBD1 might be the D (5 bases). Germline V gene data show CDR1 as LNHDA and CDR2 as SQIVND (reference sequence). This CDR3 is built from 14 residues. V gave up 2 bases and J gave up 2 bases, with 7 bases separating them.

This chain uses TRBV19 with TRBJ2-7, with D possibly matching TRBD2 (7 bases). The V gene's germline CDR1 is LNHDA and CDR2 SQIVND (reference sequence). V gave up 11 bases and J gave up 4 bases, with 24 bases separating them. The CDR3 length is 15 residues. The CDR3 DNA is TGTGCCTGCCGACGGGGGGCCCGGGGGATTTACGAGCAGTACTTC. It codes for CACRRGARGIYEQYF. Variable domain in full (rest from reference TRBV19 and TRBJ2-7): DGGITQSPKYLFRKEGQNVTLSCEQNLNHDAMYWYRQDPGQGLRLIYYSQIVNDFQKGDIAEGYSVSREKKESFPLTVTSAQKNPTAFYLCACRRGARGIYEQYFGPGTRLTVT.

Only one count was recorded for this clone. V and J are TRBV29-1 and TRBJ1-2; D might be TRBD1 (5 bases). In germline, CDR1 is SQVTM, CDR2 ANQGSEA. The V and J ends lost 4 bases and 1 base respectively, with 10 bases between them. This CDR3 has 13 amino acids. CDR3 in amino acids: CSVGEQVNYGYTF. The DNA for the CDR3 is TGCAGCGTTGGAGAACAGGTTAACTATGGCTACACCTTC. The entire variable domain, with the rest obtained from reference TRBV29-1 and TRBJ1-2, is as follows: SAVISQKPSRDICQRGTSLTIQCQVDSQVTMMFWYRQQPGQSLTLIATANQGSEATYESGFVIDKFPISRPNLTFSTLTVSNMSPEDSSIYLCSVGEQVNYGYTFGSGTRLTVV.

This rearrangement joins TRBV28 to TRBJ2-1, with 14 bases that match TRBD2. This CDR3 is built from 15 residues. Germline assignment: CDR1 MDHEN and CDR2 SYDVKM. Trimming at V came to 8 bases and at J to 2 bases, leaving 2 bases not matched to a gene. Here the CDR3 DNA reads TGTGCCAGCGGGACTAGCGGGAGTGCCTACAATGAGCAGTTCTTC. Translated, it gives CASGTSGSAYNEQFF. The full variable domain, in which reference TRBV28 and TRBJ2-1 provide the parts outside the CDR3, is DVKVTQSSRYLVKRTGEKVFLECVQDMDHENMFWYRQDPGLGLRLIYFSYDVKMKEKGDIPEGYSVSREKKERFSLILESASTNQTSMYLCASGTSGSAYNEQFFGPGTRLTVL.

The chain recombines TRBV5-1 with TRBJ1-4; TRBD1 agrees at 7 bases. Germline CDR1 is SGHRS and CDR2 is YFSETQ. Germline trimming cut 7 bases from V and 3 bases from J; bases unmatched to any gene: 3. The CDR3 covers 13 residues. Written as DNA, the CDR3 is TGCGCCAGCGCGACAGGGCCTAATGAAAAACTGTTTTTT. Encoded protein: CASATGPNEKLFF.

This chain connects TRBV18 to TRBJ1-1; D possibly corresponds to TRBD1 (6 bases). CDR1 is KGHSH, CDR2 LQKENI, per germline. The CDR3 has 14 amino acids. V lost 0 bases and J lost 1, with 6 bases in between. The CDR3: CASSPPGGNTEAFF. In DNA form, the CDR3 reads TGTGCCAGCTCACCACCAGGGGGGAACACTGAAGCTTTCTTT.

The V gene is TRBV7-8, the J gene TRBJ1-5; 8 bases line up with TRBD1. The CDR3 is 18 amino acids. Germline CDR1 reads SGHVS; CDR2 reads FQNEAQ. V lost 2 bases and J lost 0; bases outside the gene matches: 9. The CDR3 loop is CASSLLNQGAYSNQPQHF. The CDR3 bases are TGTGCCAGCAGCTTACTCAACCAGGGGGCTTATAGCAATCAGCCCCAGCATTTT.

The chain carries TRBV10-3 and TRBJ1-1; the D gene is possibly TRBD1 (6 bases). The germline V and J ends were trimmed by 6 bases and 4 bases, with 18 bases remaining between them. The CDR3 loop spans 15 amino acids. Germline CDR1 and CDR2: ENHRY and SYGVKD. The CDR3 sequence is CAIRPITGRGTEAFF. In nucleotides, the CDR3 is TGTGCCATCAGACCCATTACAGGGCGTGGCACTGAAGCTTTCTTT.

This clone was picked up a small number of times. The chain combines TRBV7-2 with TRBJ1-5, with 8 bases matching TRBD1. Per the germline V gene, CDR1 is SGHTA and CDR2 is FQGNSA. J was trimmed by 6 bases and V by 6 bases; bases with no gene match: 7. The CDR3 totals 14 residues. CDR3 sequence: CASRPGQGGQPQHF. CDR3 bases: TGTGCCAGCAGACCCGGACAGGGAGGTCAGCCCCAGCATTTT.

A single count supports this clone. This sequence joins TRBV18 and TRBJ1-1, with D possibly matching TRBD1 (5 bases). Looked up from germline, CDR1 is KGHSH and CDR2 is LQKENI. Trimming took off 3 bases at V and 2 bases at J, with 13 bases between the two ends. The CDR3 covers 15 residues. The DNA for the CDR3 is TGTGCCAGCTCACCCCGCGAGACAGCCAACACTGAAGCTTTCTTT. Translated: CASSPRETANTEAFF.

V is TRBV28 and J is TRBJ1-3; D unresolved. Trimming stripped 4 bases from V and 0 bases from J, with 7 bases between. CDR3 length: 14 amino acids. Germline V lookup: CDR1 MDHEN, CDR2 SYDVKM. CDR3 DNA: TGTGCCAGCAGTTCAAGGTCCTCTGGAAACACCATATATTTT. Translating it yields CASSSRSSGNTIYF.

The chain is built from TRBV6-6 and TRBJ1-1, with TRBD1 identical over 11 bases. CDR3 length: 15 residues. The germline V gene has CDR1 MNHNY and CDR2 SVGAGI (reference sequence). V gave up 8 bases and J gave up 0 bases; unmatched junction bases: 5. CDR3 residues: CASGTGGGMNTEAFF. The CDR3 nucleotides are TGTGCCAGCGGGACAGGGGGTGGGATGAACACTGAAGCTTTCTTT.

The V gene is TRBV7-9, the J gene TRBJ2-2; D possibly corresponds to TRBD2 (6 bases). Germline CDR1 SEHNR, CDR2 FQNEAQ (reference sequence). The ends were cut back, 6 bases at V and 3 bases at J, with 14 bases in the middle. The CDR3 spans 15 residues. The CDR3 sequence is CASSGGAIDTGELFF. For the CDR3, the DNA is TGTGCCAGCAGTGGAGGGGCTATAGACACCGGGGAGCTGTTTTTT. Drawing the rest from reference TRBV7-9 and TRBJ2-2, the complete variable domain is DTGVSQNPRHKITKRGQNVTFRCDPISEHNRLYWYRQTLGQGPEFLTYFQNEAQLEKSRLLSDRFSAERPKGSFSTLEIQRTEQGDSAMYLCASSGGAIDTGELFFGEGSRLTVL.

The rearrangement joins TRBV9 to TRBJ2-2; 9 positions agree with TRBD1. This CDR3 region has 16 residues. The V and J ends lost 4 bases and 5 bases, in that order; junction bases with no gene match: 9. CDR1 is SGDLS, CDR2 YYNGEE, per germline. The CDR3 nucleotides read TGTGCCAGCAGCCCCGATCGGACAGGGGATACCGGGGAGCTGTTTTTT. Translating gives CASSPDRTGDTGELFF.